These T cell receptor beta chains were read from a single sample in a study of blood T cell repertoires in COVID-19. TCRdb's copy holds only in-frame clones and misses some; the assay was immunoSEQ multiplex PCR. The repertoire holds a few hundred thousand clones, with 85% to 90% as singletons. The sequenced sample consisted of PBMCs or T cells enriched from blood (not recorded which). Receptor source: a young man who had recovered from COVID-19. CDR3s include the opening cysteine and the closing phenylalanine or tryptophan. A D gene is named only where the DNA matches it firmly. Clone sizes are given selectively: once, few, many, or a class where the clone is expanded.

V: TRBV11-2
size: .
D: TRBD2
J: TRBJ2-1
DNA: TGTGCCAGCTGGACTAGAGGTTTAAATGAGCAGTTCTTC
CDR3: CASWTRGLNEQFF

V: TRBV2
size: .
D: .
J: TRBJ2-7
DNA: TGTGCCAGCAGTGAATTTGGTCAGGGGGGCGAGCAGTACTTC
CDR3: CASSEFGQGGEQYF

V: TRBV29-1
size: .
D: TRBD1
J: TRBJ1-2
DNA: TGCAGCGTTGAAAGGGACAGGGGTAGGGCCTATGGCTACACCTTC
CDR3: CSVERDRGRAYGYTF

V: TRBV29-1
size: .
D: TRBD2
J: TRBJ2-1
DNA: TGCAGCGGGGAGGGGTTTAATGAGCAGTTCTTC
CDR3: CSGEGFNEQFF

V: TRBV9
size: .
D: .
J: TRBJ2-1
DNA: TGTGCCAGCAGCTCGGGACTTGGGGCCTACAATGAGCAGTTCTTC
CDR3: CASSSGLGAYNEQFF

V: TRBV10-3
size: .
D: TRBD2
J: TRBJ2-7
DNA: TGTGCCACCGGGGGACTAGTAAGTGGGAGCTACGAGCAGTACTTC
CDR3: CATGGLVSGSYEQYF

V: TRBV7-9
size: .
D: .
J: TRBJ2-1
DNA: TGTGCCAGCAGCTCCTCTGCGGGGCAGCAGTTCTTC
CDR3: CASSSSAGQQFF

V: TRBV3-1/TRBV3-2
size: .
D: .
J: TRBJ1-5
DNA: TGTGCCAGCAGCCCCCGGACAGCGAATCAGCCCCAGCATTTT
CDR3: CASSPRTANQPQHF

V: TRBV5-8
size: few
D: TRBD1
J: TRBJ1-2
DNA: TGTGCCAGCACTGACAGGGTTGACGGCTACACCTTC
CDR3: CASTDRVDGYTF

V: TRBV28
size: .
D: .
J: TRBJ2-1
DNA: TGTGCCAGCAGTTCGGGGACGCGGAGGGCGGGCAATGAGCAGTTCTTC
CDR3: CASSSGTRRAGNEQFF

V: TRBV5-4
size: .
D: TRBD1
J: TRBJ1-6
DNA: TGTGCCAGCAGCTACGTACAGGGGGCGGGGGTGTCACCCCTCCACTTT
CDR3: CASSYVQGAGVSPLHF

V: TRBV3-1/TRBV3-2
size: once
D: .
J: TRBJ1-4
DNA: TGTGCCAGCAGCCCCGCGGGAGAAAAACTGTTTTTT
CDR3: CASSPAGEKLFF

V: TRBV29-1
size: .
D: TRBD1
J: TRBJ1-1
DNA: TGCAGCGTTGCAGCGACAGGGCCCGAAGCTTTCTTT
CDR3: CSVAATGPEAFF

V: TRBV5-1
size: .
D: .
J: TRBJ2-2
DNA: TGCGCCAGCAGCTTCATCGGGGTAAACACCGGGGAGCTGTTTTTT
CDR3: CASSFIGVNTGELFF

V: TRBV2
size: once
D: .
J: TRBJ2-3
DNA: TGTGCCAGCAGTGAAAGCCTAGCAGGAGATACGCAGTATTTT
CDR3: CASSESLAGDTQYF

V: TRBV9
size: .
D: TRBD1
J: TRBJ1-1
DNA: TGTGCCAGCAGCCCGCGGACAGGGGCTACTGAAGCTTTCTTT
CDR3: CASSPRTGATEAFF

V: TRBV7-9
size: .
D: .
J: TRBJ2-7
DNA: TGTGCCAGCAGCCCACGACAGGCCTCCTACGAGCAGTACTTC
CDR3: CASSPRQASYEQYF

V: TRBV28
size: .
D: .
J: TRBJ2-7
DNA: TGTGCCAGCAGAACGGGGACAAGCTACGAGCAGTACTTC
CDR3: CASRTGTSYEQYF

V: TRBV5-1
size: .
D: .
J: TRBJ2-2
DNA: TGCGCCAGCAGGCGTCGGGATAACACCGGGGAGCTGTTTTTT
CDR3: CASRRRDNTGELFF

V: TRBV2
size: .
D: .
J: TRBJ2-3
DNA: TGTGCCAGCAGTGAAGCAGCCACAGATACGCAGTATTTT
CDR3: CASSEAATDTQYF

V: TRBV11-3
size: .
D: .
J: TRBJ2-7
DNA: TGTGCCAGCAGCTTCAAGACAGGAAGCTACGAGCAGTACTTC
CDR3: CASSFKTGSYEQYF

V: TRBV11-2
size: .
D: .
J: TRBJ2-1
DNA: TGTGCCAGCAGCTCGAAGACTAGGCGAGATTTCTATGAGCAGTTCTTC
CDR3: CASSSKTRRDFYEQFF

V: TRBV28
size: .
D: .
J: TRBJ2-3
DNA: TGTGCCAGCAGTTTATACCCCTCACAGGGGACTTCGAACACAGATACGCAGTATTTT
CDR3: CASSLYPSQGTSNTDTQYF

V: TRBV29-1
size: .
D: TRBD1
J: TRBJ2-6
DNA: TGCAGCGTTGTCGGATTGGGACAGGGATCATCTGGGGCCAACGTCCTGACTTTC
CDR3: CSVVGLGQGSSGANVLTF

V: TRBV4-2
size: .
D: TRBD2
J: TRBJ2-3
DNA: TGTGCCAGCAGTCGACTAACTAGCGGGAGTAGGGATACGCAGTATTTT
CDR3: CASSRLTSGSRDTQYF

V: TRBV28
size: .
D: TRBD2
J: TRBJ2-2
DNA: TGTGCCAGCAGTTTGGCTCTAGCGGGAGGGGGGACCGGGGAGCTGTTTTTT
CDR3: CASSLALAGGGTGELFF

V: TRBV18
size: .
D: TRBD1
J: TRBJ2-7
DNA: TGTGCCAGCTCACTAACAGGGGCTCCCTACGAGCAGTACTTC
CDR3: CASSLTGAPYEQYF

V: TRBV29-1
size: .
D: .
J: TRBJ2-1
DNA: TGCAGCGTTCGGACAGACGGTGAGCAGTTCTTC
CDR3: CSVRTDGEQFF

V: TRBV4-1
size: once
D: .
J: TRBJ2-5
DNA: TGCGCCAGCAGCCAAGTTGGAACAGGGACAGAGACCCAGTACTTC
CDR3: CASSQVGTGTETQYF

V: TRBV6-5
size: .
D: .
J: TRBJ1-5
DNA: TGTGCCAGCAGTCCTGCTACCTATAGCAATCAGCCCCAGCATTTT
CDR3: CASSPATYSNQPQHF

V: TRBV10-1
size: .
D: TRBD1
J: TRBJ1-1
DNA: TGCGCCAGCAGTGAGCCGGGACAGGGCGTCACTGAAGCTTTCTTT
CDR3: CASSEPGQGVTEAFF

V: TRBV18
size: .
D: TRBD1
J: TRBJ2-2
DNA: TGTGCCAGCTCAGAACGACAGGGGGCGGCCGGGGAGCTGTTTTTT
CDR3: CASSERQGAAGELFF

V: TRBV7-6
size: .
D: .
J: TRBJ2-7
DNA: TGTGCCAGCAGCTTGGGGCAGGGGAACGAGCAGTACTTC
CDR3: CASSLGQGNEQYF

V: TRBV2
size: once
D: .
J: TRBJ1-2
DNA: TGTGCCAGCAGTGAAGCATCACCCCGGGGTGGCTACACCTTC
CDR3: CASSEASPRGGYTF